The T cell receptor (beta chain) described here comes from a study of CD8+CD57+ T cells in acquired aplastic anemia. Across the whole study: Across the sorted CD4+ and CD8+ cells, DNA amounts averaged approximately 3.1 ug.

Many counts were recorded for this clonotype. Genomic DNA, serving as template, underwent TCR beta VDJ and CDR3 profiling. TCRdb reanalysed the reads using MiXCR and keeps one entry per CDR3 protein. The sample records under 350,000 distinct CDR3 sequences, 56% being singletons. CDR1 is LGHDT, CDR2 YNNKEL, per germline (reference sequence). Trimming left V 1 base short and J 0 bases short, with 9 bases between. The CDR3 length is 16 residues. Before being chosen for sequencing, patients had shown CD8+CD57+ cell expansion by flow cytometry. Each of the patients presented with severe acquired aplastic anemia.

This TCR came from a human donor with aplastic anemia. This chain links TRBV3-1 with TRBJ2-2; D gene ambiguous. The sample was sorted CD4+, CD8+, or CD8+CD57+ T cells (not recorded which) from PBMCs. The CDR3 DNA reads TGTGCCAGCAGCCAAGGACTCAGCGCGAACACCGGGGAGCTGTTTTTT. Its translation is CASSQGLSANTGELFF. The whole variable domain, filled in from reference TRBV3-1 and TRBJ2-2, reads DTAVSQTPKYLVTQMGNDKSIKCEQNLGHDTMYWYKQDSKKFLKIMFSYNNKELIINETVPNRFSPKSPDKAHLNLHINSLELGDSAVYFCASSQGLSANTGELFFGEGSRLTVL.